This entry lists 29 T cell receptor beta chains sequenced from one sample in a study of blood T cell repertoires in COVID-19. Repertoires were generated with immunoSEQ multiplex PCR, while TCRdb's copy carries only in-frame clones and drops some. The top ten hold 7.5% to 9.5% of the sample, which has 150,000 to 200,000 clones, approximately 85% seen once. Sequencing input: peripheral blood. The receptors derive from an older woman with acute or convalescent COVID-19.

By proportion, this clone is medium-sized. V usage is TRBV29-1 and J usage is TRBJ2-3; possibly TRBD1 for D (6 bases). The CDR3 covers 14 residues. In germline, CDR1 is SQVTM, CDR2 ANQGSEA. V lost 4 bases to trimming and J lost 0 bases, with 11 bases between them. The CDR3: CSVAPGHSTDTQYF. CDR3 in DNA: TGCAGCGTTGCCCCGGGACACAGCACAGATACGCAGTATTTT.

The V gene is TRBV19, the J gene TRBJ2-1; 8 nucleotides line up with TRBD2. The V and J ends lost 2 bases and 9 bases, in that order; junction bases with no gene match: 9. CDR3 length equals 15 residues. Germline V lookup: CDR1 LNHDA, CDR2 SQIVND (reference sequence). The CDR3 bases are TGTGCCAGTAGTATAAAGCGGGAGCCCCGGGGTGAGCAGTTCTTC. It yields the protein CASSIKREPRGEQFF.

The genes are TRBV18 and TRBJ1-1; no reliable D call. Trimming left V 3 bases short and J 3 bases short, with 8 bases between. CDR1 and CDR2 from the germline V gene are KGHSH and LQKENI. The CDR3 consists of 13 residues. Here the CDR3 reads CASSPLVDTEAFF. The CDR3 nucleotides read TGTGCCAGCTCACCGCTGGTAGACACTGAAGCTTTCTTT.

The rearrangement uses TRBV7-9 and TRBJ2-7, with a weak D call TRBD2 (5 bases). CDR1 and CDR2 (germline): SEHNR, FQNEAQ (reference sequence). The CDR3 consists of 13 residues. V was clipped by 7 bases and J by 2 bases, with 12 bases between them. The CDR3 DNA sequence: TGTGCCAGCACCGCCGGGATTACCTACGAGCAGTACTTC. As protein: CASTAGITYEQYF.

Turning to this clone: At the DNA level, this CDR3 is encoded by other sequences in the same sample as well. This chain connects TRBV12-3 or TRBV12-4 to TRBJ1-1; TRBD1 agrees at 7 bases. The CDR3 extends over 13 amino acids. The J segment lost 1 base and the V segment lost 7 bases, leaving 3 bases of the junction unmatched. The CDR3 sequence: CASIRQGNTEAFF. The DNA of the CDR3 is TGTGCCAGCATACGACAGGGGAACACTGAAGCTTTCTTT.

The V and J genes are TRBV29-1 and TRBJ1-1; TRBD1 aligns across 9 bases. CDR1 and CDR2 from the germline V gene are SQVTM and ANQGSEA. The length of the CDR3 is 14 residues. Trimming at V came to 4 bases and at J to 0 bases, leaving 3 bases not matched to a gene. CDR3 region: CSVGRQGVNTEAFF. Here the CDR3 DNA reads TGCAGCGTTGGGCGACAGGGGGTGAACACTGAAGCTTTCTTT. Complete variable domain (other parts from reference TRBV29-1 and TRBJ1-1): SAVISQKPSRDICQRGTSLTIQCQVDSQVTMMFWYRQQPGQSLTLIATANQGSEATYESGFVIDKFPISRPNLTFSTLTVSNMSPEDSSIYLCSVGRQGVNTEAFFGQGTRLTVV.

The gene calls are TRBV19 and TRBJ2-3; a weak D match, TRBD2 (6 bases). Germline assignment: CDR1 LNHDA and CDR2 SQIVND (reference sequence). The CDR3 spans 15 residues. V shed 3 bases and J shed 4 bases, with 14 bases lying between them. CDR3 nucleotide sequence: TGTGCCAGTAGTATTAAACTAGCTGGTCCAGATACGCAGTATTTT. Protein product: CASSIKLAGPDTQYF.

This rearrangement joins TRBV6-1 to TRBJ1-1, with TRBD1 matching 7 bases. The junction had 4 bases not matched to a gene; V was cut back by 2 bases and J by 4 bases. The CDR3 contains 14 residues. Germline CDR1 MNHNS, CDR2 SASEGT. CDR3 region: CASSERSGGTEAFF. In DNA form, the CDR3 reads TGTGCCAGCAGTGAAAGGTCAGGGGGCACTGAAGCTTTCTTT.

The CDR3 sequence is CASSLEGVYEQFF. CDR3 bases: TGCGCCAGCAGCTTGGAGGGAGTCTATGAGCAGTTCTTC. This chain joins TRBV5-1 and TRBJ2-1, with a tentative D call TRBD2 (5 bases). Between the trimmed V and J ends, which lost 0 bases and 8 bases, there was a span of 9 bases. CDR3 length: 13 amino acids. Per germline, CDR1 SGHRS and CDR2 YFSETQ.

V usage is TRBV5-1 and J usage is TRBJ2-7; TRBD2 matches 9 bases. There are 15 residues in the CDR3. The V segment lost 4 bases and the J segment 4 bases; nucleotides outside the gene matches: 9. Germline V lookup: CDR1 SGHRS, CDR2 YFSETQ. Here the CDR3 reads CASSGTTSGAYEQYF. The CDR3 DNA follows: TGCGCCAGCAGCGGGACGACTAGCGGAGCATACGAGCAGTACTTC.

A note on this clone: Other DNA sequences in the sample encode the same CDR3. The chain carries TRBV18 and TRBJ1-2, with 11 positions matching TRBD1. From germline, CDR1 is KGHSH and CDR2 LQKENI. The CDR3 contains 13 residues. Trimming took 3 bases from V and 8 from J; bases not matched to a gene: 2. The CDR3 is CASSPGQGEGYTF. DNA for the CDR3: TGTGCCAGCTCACCGGGACAGGGGGAAGGCTACACCTTC.

CDR3 amino acids: CASSLTGGGQGGYTF. The CDR3 DNA reads as TGTGCCAGCAGCTTAACGGGAGGGGGACAGGGTGGCTACACCTTC. This chain connects TRBV7-3 to TRBJ1-2, with 9 nucleotides matching TRBD1. V trimming: 0 bases; J trimming: 7 bases; junction bases outside the gene matches: 6. The germline V gene has CDR1 SGHTA and CDR2 FQGTGA. CDR3 length equals 15 residues. Full variable domain (rest looked up from reference TRBV7-3 and TRBJ1-2): GAGVSQTPSNKVTEKGKYVELRCDPISGHTALYWYRQSLGQGPEFLIYFQGTGAADDSGLPNDRFFAVRPEGSVSTLKIQRTERGDSAVYLCASSLTGGGQGGYTFGSGTRLTVV.

The chain recombines TRBV7-2 with TRBJ1-3, with a possible D match to TRBD1 (6 bases). Between the trimmed V and J ends, which lost 5 bases and 4 bases, there was a span of 15 bases. Germline V CDR1 and CDR2: SGHTA, FQGNSA. The CDR3 runs to 15 residues. This CDR3 is CASSLMGASGNTIYF. CDR3 nucleotide sequence: TGTGCCAGCAGCCTCATGGGGGCATCCGGAAACACCATATATTTT.

The chain links TRBV19 to TRBJ1-6; the D is unclear. With 4 bases removed from V and 0 bases from J, the gap between germline ends came to 7 bases. The CDR3 is 15 amino acids. Germline V gives CDR1 LNHDA, CDR2 SQIVND (reference sequence). Here the CDR3 DNA reads TGTGCCAGTAGTAATCCCAGCTCCTATAATTCACCCCTCCACTTT. Amino acids: CASSNPSSYNSPLHF.

The rearrangement uses TRBV6-1 and TRBJ1-1; D uncertain. Trimming stripped 1 base from V and 2 bases from J, with 11 bases between. CDR1 and CDR2 from the germline V gene are MNHNS and SASEGT. The CDR3 covers 15 residues. The CDR3 bases are TGTGCCAGCAGTGAAGTAATACAGCTCAACACTGAAGCTTTCTTT. It translates to CASSEVIQLNTEAFF.

The rearrangement joins TRBV3-1 (or the pseudogene TRBV3-2) to TRBJ1-1; the D is unclear. This CDR3 comprises 11 residues. V lost 3 bases to trimming and J lost 6 bases, with 5 bases between them. The germline gives CDR1 LGHDT, CDR2 YNNKEL (reference sequence). The CDR3 reads CASSHSSEAFF. The CDR3 DNA reads TGTGCCAGCAGCCACTCTTCTGAAGCTTTCTTT.

This clone was counted a single time. V is TRBV19 and J is TRBJ2-5; TRBD1 matches 9 bases. CDR1 is LNHDA and CDR2 is SQIVND in the germline V gene (reference sequence). V lost 5 bases and J lost 6; bases outside the gene matches: 4. The CDR3 runs to 13 residues. CDR3 bases: TGTGCCAGTAGTTCCGGGACAGGGAAGACCCAGTACTTC. Protein sequence: CASSSGTGKTQYF.

The rearrangement joins TRBV7-3 to TRBJ2-5, with 7 nucleotides matching TRBD2. Trimming took 2 bases from V and 5 from J; bases not matched to a gene: 2. The CDR3 sequence is 13 residues long. CDR1 is SGHTA, CDR2 FQGTGA, per germline. In DNA, the CDR3 is TGTGCCAGCAGCTTAGGGGGAGGGGAGACCCAGTACTTC. It codes for CASSLGGGETQYF.

The chain uses TRBV6-5 and TRBJ1-1; 9 bases align to TRBD1. Trimming removed 5 bases from V and 4 bases from J; junction bases left unmatched: 5. CDR3 size: 14 residues. Germline lookup yields CDR1 MNHEY and CDR2 SVGAGI. CDR3 protein: CASSHRGLGTEAFF. In DNA, the CDR3 is TGTGCCAGCAGTCACAGGGGGCTCGGCACTGAAGCTTTCTTT.

V is TRBV24-1 and J is TRBJ2-2; D call uncertain. The V end lost 4 bases, the J end lost 4 bases, and 12 bases lay between the germline ends. This CDR3 spans 15 amino acids. Germline loops: CDR1 KGHDR, CDR2 SFDVKD. The CDR3 coding sequence is TGTGCCACCAGTGACCAGAAAGAGGTCACCGGGGAGCTGTTTTTT. Translated: CATSDQKEVTGELFF.

The rearrangement uses TRBV3-1 (or the pseudogene TRBV3-2) and TRBJ1-3; D perhaps matches TRBD1 (6 bases). Trimming took off 6 bases at V and 4 bases at J, with 16 bases between the two ends. The CDR3 has 15 amino acids. The germline V gene encodes CDR1 LGHDT and CDR2 YNNKEL (reference sequence). The CDR3 loop reads CASRPYQGPGNTIYF. The DNA of the CDR3 is TGTGCCAGCAGACCATACCAGGGGCCCGGAAACACCATATATTTT.

The chain joins TRBV28 to TRBJ1-5, with D perhaps TRBD1 (6 bases). Germline CDR1 reads MDHEN; CDR2 reads SYDVKM. This CDR3 is 16 amino acids long. Trimming left V 6 bases short and J 7 bases short, with 22 bases between. In DNA, the CDR3 is TGTGCCAGCAGGCGGGGGGGCCGCCTTACGGGGCAGCCCCAGCATTTT. Its protein is CASRRGGRLTGQPQHF.

The V gene is TRBV6-5, the J gene TRBJ1-1; tentatively, D is TRBD1 (6 bases). Trimming removed 8 bases from V and 5 bases from J, with 15 bases in between. The germline V gene encodes CDR1 MNHEY and CDR2 SVGAGI. The CDR3 is made up of 13 amino acids. The CDR3 protein is CASWGTTVTEAFF. In DNA form, the CDR3 reads TGTGCCAGCTGGGGGACAACCGTGACTGAAGCTTTCTTT.

The V and J genes are TRBV27 and TRBJ2-1; possible D gene TRBD1, 5 bases. This CDR3 is built from 14 residues. Germline V CDR1 and CDR2: MNHEY, SMNVEV (reference sequence). V was pared by 2 bases and J by 9 bases, with 14 bases between. CDR3 region: CASSLRTGQGEQFF. CDR3 sequence (DNA): TGTGCCAGCAGTTTAAGAACAGGCCAGGGTGAGCAGTTCTTC.

CDR3 amino acids: CASSPDPPAGTGELFF. CDR3 sequence (DNA): TGTGCCAGCTCACCGGACCCTCCGGCGGGCACCGGGGAGCTGTTTTTT. The chain joins TRBV18 to TRBJ2-2; possibly TRBD2 for D (5 bases). Germline-derived CDR1 and CDR2 are KGHSH and LQKENI. The CDR3 covers 16 residues. V lost 3 bases and J lost 4, with 15 bases in between.

The chain has TRBV2 and TRBJ1-2; 10 bases align to TRBD1. The germline V gene has CDR1 SNHLY and CDR2 FYNNEI. The CDR3 contains 14 residues. The J segment lost 4 bases and the V segment lost 6 bases, leaving 5 bases of the junction unmatched. In nucleotides, the CDR3 is TGTGCCAGCAGGGACGGGACAGGGGTCTATGGCTACACCTTC. It is translated as CASRDGTGVYGYTF. The variable domain in full, with the rest retrieved from reference TRBV2 and TRBJ1-2, is EPEVTQTPSHQVTQMGQEVILRCVPISNHLYFYWYRQILGQKVEFLVSFYNNEISEKSEIFDDQFSVERPDGSNFTLKIRSTKLEDSAMYFCASRDGTGVYGYTFGSGTRLTVV.

This clone was counted once. This rearrangement joins TRBV20-1 to TRBJ2-7; TRBD1 agrees at 7 bases. After removal of 3 bases from V and 4 bases from J, the junction contained 9 bases not matched to a gene. Germline V lookup: CDR1 DFQATT, CDR2 SNEGSKA (reference sequence). This CDR3 has 14 amino acids. As DNA, the CDR3 is TGCAGTGCTAGTGGGCAGAGCAGGGGGTACGAGCAGTACTTC. Protein sequence: CSASGQSRGYEQYF.

This chain uses TRBV27 with TRBJ2-7, with 15 bases identical to TRBD2. After removal of 5 bases from V and 6 bases from J, the junction contained 5 bases not matched to a gene. Germline V gene lookup returns CDR1 MNHEY and CDR2 SMNVEV (reference sequence). The CDR3 is made up of 15 amino acids. The CDR3 region has the DNA TGTGCCAGCAGTACCGGACTAGCGGGAGGGGGCGAGCAGTACTTC. Translation: CASSTGLAGGGEQYF.

The chain has TRBV2 and TRBJ2-3, with D uncertain. This CDR3 comprises 10 residues. Trimming shortened V by 8 bases and J by 5 bases, and 5 bases separated the two germline ends. Per the germline V gene, CDR1 is SNHLY and CDR2 is FYNNEI. CDR3 nucleotides: TGTGCCAGCCTTATAGATACGCAGTATTTT. Its protein is CASLIDTQYF. The complete variable domain, with remaining parts taken from reference TRBV2 and TRBJ2-3, reads EPEVTQTPSHQVTQMGQEVILRCVPISNHLYFYWYRQILGQKVEFLVSFYNNEISEKSEIFDDQFSVERPDGSNFTLKIRSTKLEDSAMYFCASLIDTQYFGPGTRLTVL.